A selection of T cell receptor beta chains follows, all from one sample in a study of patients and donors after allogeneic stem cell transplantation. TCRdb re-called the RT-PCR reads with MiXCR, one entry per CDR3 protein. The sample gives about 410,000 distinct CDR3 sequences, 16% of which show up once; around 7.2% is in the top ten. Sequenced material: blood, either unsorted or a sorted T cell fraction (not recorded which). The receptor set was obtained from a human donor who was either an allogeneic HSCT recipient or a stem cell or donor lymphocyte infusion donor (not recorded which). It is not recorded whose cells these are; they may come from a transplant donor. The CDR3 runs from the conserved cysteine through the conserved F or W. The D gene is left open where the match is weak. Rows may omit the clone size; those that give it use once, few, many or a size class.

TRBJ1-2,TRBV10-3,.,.,TGTGCCATCAGTGAGTCGTACCTCGGGAACCGCCATGGCTACACCTTC,CAISESYLGNRHGYTF
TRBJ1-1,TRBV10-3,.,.,TGTGCCATCAGTGGCGGAGGCAGAACTGAAGCTTTCTTT,CAISGGGRTEAFF
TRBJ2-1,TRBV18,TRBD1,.,TGTGCCAGCTCACCTTTCCAAACAGGGGGAGGAACCTACAATGAGCAGTTCTTC,CASSPFQTGGGTYNEQFF
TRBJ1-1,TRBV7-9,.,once,TGTGCCAGCAGCCCTCGGACGGATATCACTGAAGCTTTCTTT,CASSPRTDITEAFF
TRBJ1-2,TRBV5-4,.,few,TGTGCCAGCAGCTCGGGGGAACAGTCTACCTATGGCTACACCTTC,CASSSGEQSTYGYTF
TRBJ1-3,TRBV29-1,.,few,TGCAGCACCCGGGGGGATGGTGGAAACACCATATATTTT,CSTRGDGGNTIYF
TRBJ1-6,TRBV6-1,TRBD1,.,TGTGCCAGCAGCCCAGACAGGGGTAGGCCACCCCTCCACTTT,CASSPDRGRPPLHF
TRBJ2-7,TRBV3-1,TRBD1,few,TGTGCCAGCAGTGACAGGGGCTCCTACGAGCAGTACTTC,CASSDRGSYEQYF
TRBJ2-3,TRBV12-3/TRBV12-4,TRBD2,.,TGTGCCAGCAGGCCGGGACTAAGAGATACGCAGTATTTT,CASRPGLRDTQYF
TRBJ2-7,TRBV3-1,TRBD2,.,TGTGCCAGCAGCCAAGGTGGGACTAGCTGGGACGAGCAGTACTTC,CASSQGGTSWDEQYF
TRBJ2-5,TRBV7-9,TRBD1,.,TGTGCCAGCAGACGACAGGGGGCCCCAGAGACCCAGTACTTC,CASRRQGAPETQYF
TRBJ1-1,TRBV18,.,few,TGTGCCAGCTCATCCCTCGAACAGGGTAACAGTGAAGCTTTCTTT,CASSSLEQGNSEAFF
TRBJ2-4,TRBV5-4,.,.,TGTGCCAGCAAAAGGGGACTAGCCAAAAACATTCAGTACTTC,CASKRGLAKNIQYF
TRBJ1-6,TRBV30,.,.,TGTGCCTGGAGTTTCGACAGCTCCTATAATTCACCCCTCCACTTT,CAWSFDSSYNSPLHF
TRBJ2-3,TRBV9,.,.,TGTGCCAGCAGCCCAGCGGAGTTTCGAAGCACAGATACGCAGTATTTT,CASSPAEFRSTDTQYF
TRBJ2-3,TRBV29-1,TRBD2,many,TGCAGCGTTGAAGACAGGACTAGCCGGACAGATACGCAGTATTTT,CSVEDRTSRTDTQYF
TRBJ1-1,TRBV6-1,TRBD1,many,TGTGCCAGCGGACGGACAGGGAACACTGAAGCTTTCTTT,CASGRTGNTEAFF
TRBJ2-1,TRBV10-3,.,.,TGTGCCACCGATCCGGGAGTTTTATTCCGTGAGCAGTTCTTC,CATDPGVLFREQFF
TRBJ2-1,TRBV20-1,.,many,TGCAGTGCTAGAGGTCCAGGGGTGACCTACAATGAGCAGTTCTTC,CSARGPGVTYNEQFF
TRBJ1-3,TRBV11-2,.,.,TGTGCCAGCAGTCTAGGGGCAGGGAGAAACACCATATATTTT,CASSLGAGRNTIYF